Listed below are T cell receptor beta chains from one sample, sequenced in a study of circulating and synovial CD4+ cells in juvenile arthritis. The data were produced by immunoSEQ multiplex PCR, yet TCRdb's version contains in-frame clones alone and is incomplete. The sample holds tens of thousands of clones; about 94% are singletons and the top ten take roughly 0.7%. The sequencing sample was made of CD4+ T cells from blood. These receptors came from a human donor with juvenile idiopathic arthritis. CDR3s include the opening cysteine and the closing phenylalanine or tryptophan. Fields, in order: V gene, clone size, J gene, D gene, CDR3 protein, CDR3 DNA. A D gene is named only where the DNA matches it firmly. Only some rows state a clone size, as once, few, many or a class for expanded clones.

v_call: TRBV23-1
clone_size: once
j_call: TRBJ2-2
d_call: TRBD1
cdr3_aa: CASRQGAQAGELFF
cdr3_nt: TGCGCCAGCAGACAGGGGGCTCAAGCCGGGGAGCTGTTTTTT

v_call: TRBV5-6
clone_size: few
j_call: TRBJ1-4
d_call: NA
cdr3_aa: CASSFGGNEKLFF
cdr3_nt: TGTGCCAGCAGCTTCGGAGGAAATGAAAAACTGTTTTTT

v_call: TRBV19
clone_size: NA
j_call: TRBJ1-1
d_call: TRBD1
cdr3_aa: CASSGGQGSTEAFF
cdr3_nt: TGTGCCAGTAGCGGAGGACAGGGGAGCACTGAAGCTTTCTTT

v_call: TRBV2
clone_size: NA
j_call: TRBJ1-6
d_call: NA
cdr3_aa: CASMGEINSPLHF
cdr3_nt: TGTGCCAGCATGGGAGAAATTAATTCCCCCCTCCACTTT

v_call: TRBV5-4
clone_size: once
j_call: TRBJ1-6
d_call: TRBD1
cdr3_aa: CASSLRQGDNSPLHF
cdr3_nt: TGTGCCAGCAGCTTGAGGCAGGGGGATAATTCACCCCTCCACTTT

v_call: TRBV19
clone_size: NA
j_call: TRBJ2-4
d_call: NA
cdr3_aa: CASSQAGLAKNIQYF
cdr3_nt: TGTGCCAGTAGCCAGGCGGGATTAGCCAAAAACATTCAGTACTTC

v_call: TRBV2
clone_size: NA
j_call: TRBJ1-2
d_call: NA
cdr3_aa: CATHYPGVYGYTF
cdr3_nt: TGTGCCACTCACTACCCAGGGGTCTATGGCTACACCTTC

v_call: TRBV18
clone_size: NA
j_call: TRBJ2-7
d_call: NA
cdr3_aa: CASSPPGQRYEQYF
cdr3_nt: TGTGCCAGCTCACCACCGGGGCAGAGATACGAGCAGTACTTC

v_call: TRBV27
clone_size: NA
j_call: TRBJ1-6
d_call: NA
cdr3_aa: CASSLKSGTYSPLHF
cdr3_nt: TGTGCCAGCAGTTTAAAATCAGGGACTTATTCCCCCCTCCACTTT

v_call: TRBV18
clone_size: NA
j_call: TRBJ1-6
d_call: TRBD1
cdr3_aa: CASSDQGDSPLHF
cdr3_nt: TGTGCCAGCTCAGACCAGGGGGATTCACCCCTCCACTTT

v_call: TRBV7-9
clone_size: NA
j_call: TRBJ1-6
d_call: NA
cdr3_aa: CASSPERPGGYNSPLHF
cdr3_nt: TGTGCCAGCAGCCCGGAGAGGCCGGGCGGGTATAATTCACCCCTCCACTTT

v_call: TRBV19
clone_size: NA
j_call: TRBJ2-3
d_call: NA
cdr3_aa: CASSSMTAPTDTQYF
cdr3_nt: TGTGCCAGTAGTTCCATGACAGCCCCTACAGATACGCAGTATTTT

v_call: TRBV5-4
clone_size: few
j_call: TRBJ1-6
d_call: TRBD1
cdr3_aa: CASSGNRGPGSPLHF
cdr3_nt: TGTGCCAGCAGCGGTAACAGGGGGCCGGGTTCACCCCTCCACTTT

v_call: TRBV10-3
clone_size: NA
j_call: TRBJ1-1
d_call: NA
cdr3_aa: CAISEGGSITEAFF
cdr3_nt: TGTGCCATCAGTGAGGGGGGGAGTATCACTGAAGCTTTCTTT

v_call: TRBV5-1
clone_size: NA
j_call: TRBJ2-3
d_call: NA
cdr3_aa: CASSLDRRDTQYF
cdr3_nt: TGCGCCAGCAGCTTGGACCGGAGGGACACGCAGTATTTT

v_call: TRBV19
clone_size: once
j_call: TRBJ2-3
d_call: TRBD1
cdr3_aa: CASSTHRDRVNRGADTQYF
cdr3_nt: TGTGCCAGTAGTACTCACCGGGACAGGGTGAACCGGGGGGCAGATACGCAGTATTTT

v_call: TRBV18
clone_size: NA
j_call: TRBJ2-1
d_call: TRBD1
cdr3_aa: CASSPWGQGYEQFF
cdr3_nt: TGTGCCAGCTCACCATGGGGACAGGGGTATGAGCAGTTCTTC

v_call: TRBV7-3
clone_size: NA
j_call: TRBJ1-6
d_call: NA
cdr3_aa: CASSSGGDGSPLHF
cdr3_nt: TGTGCCAGCAGCTCTGGAGGGGACGGTTCACCCCTCCACTTT

v_call: TRBV7-9
clone_size: NA
j_call: TRBJ1-6
d_call: TRBD1
cdr3_aa: CASSPMGQGNSPLHF
cdr3_nt: TGTGCCAGCAGCCCAATGGGACAGGGCAATTCACCCCTCCACTTT

v_call: TRBV7-2
clone_size: NA
j_call: TRBJ1-3
d_call: TRBD1
cdr3_aa: CASSSTGFGNTIYF
cdr3_nt: TGTGCCAGCAGCTCGACAGGGTTTGGAAACACCATATATTTT

v_call: TRBV7-9
clone_size: NA
j_call: TRBJ2-1
d_call: TRBD2
cdr3_aa: CASSLARRGKVNNEQFF
cdr3_nt: TGTGCCAGCAGCTTAGCGCGGCGGGGGAAGGTAAATAATGAGCAGTTCTTC

v_call: TRBV7-8
clone_size: once
j_call: TRBJ1-1
d_call: NA
cdr3_aa: CASSFRGRVANTEAFF
cdr3_nt: TGTGCCAGCAGCTTTCGGGGGAGGGTAGCGAACACTGAAGCTTTCTTT

v_call: TRBV7-2
clone_size: NA
j_call: TRBJ2-7
d_call: TRBD1
cdr3_aa: CASSSGQITYEQYF
cdr3_nt: TGTGCCAGCAGCTCGGGACAGATTACTTACGAGCAGTACTTC

v_call: TRBV18
clone_size: once
j_call: TRBJ1-6
d_call: TRBD1
cdr3_aa: CASSPNPTTGVNSPLHF
cdr3_nt: TGTGCCAGCTCACCCAACCCTACGACAGGGGTGAATTCACCCCTCCACTTT

v_call: TRBV2
clone_size: NA
j_call: TRBJ1-1
d_call: TRBD1
cdr3_aa: CASIPGQGENTEAFF
cdr3_nt: TGTGCCAGCATCCCGGGACAGGGGGAGAACACTGAAGCTTTCTTT

v_call: TRBV6-5
clone_size: NA
j_call: TRBJ2-3
d_call: NA
cdr3_aa: CASSLRDTQYF
cdr3_nt: TGTGCCAGCAGTCTCAGAGATACGCAGTATTTT